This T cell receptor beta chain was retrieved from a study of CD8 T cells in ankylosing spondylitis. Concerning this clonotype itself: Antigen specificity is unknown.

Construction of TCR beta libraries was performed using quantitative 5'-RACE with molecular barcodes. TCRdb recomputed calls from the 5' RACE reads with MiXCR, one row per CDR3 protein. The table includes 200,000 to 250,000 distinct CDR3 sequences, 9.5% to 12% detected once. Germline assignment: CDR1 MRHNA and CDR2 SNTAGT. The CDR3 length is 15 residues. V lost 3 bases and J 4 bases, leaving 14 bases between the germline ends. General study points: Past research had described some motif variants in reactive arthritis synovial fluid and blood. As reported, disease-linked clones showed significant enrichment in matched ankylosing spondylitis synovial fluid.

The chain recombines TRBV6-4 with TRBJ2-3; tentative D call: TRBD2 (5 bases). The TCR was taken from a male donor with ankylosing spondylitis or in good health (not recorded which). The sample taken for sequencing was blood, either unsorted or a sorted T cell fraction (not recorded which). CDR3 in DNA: TGTGCCAGCAGTGAAGAGGGTAGGAGTTCAGATACGCAGTATTTT. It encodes CASSEEGRSSDTQYF.